Following are 13 T cell receptor beta chains from one sample sequenced in a study of T-cell memory formation after mild COVID-19. TCRdb redid the calling of the 5' RACE reads with MiXCR, one entry per CDR3 protein. There are approximately 260,000 distinct CDR3 sequences in the sample; about 17% occur only once, and around a fifth lies in the top ten. Material: PBMCs or a T cell subset sorted from them (not recorded which). Receptors were obtained from a man aged 18 to 35 who had mild COVID-19 (a few samples of this study predate the infection). Cell type and time point are not known.

V usage is TRBV7-2 and J usage is TRBJ1-2; 7 bases map to TRBD1. Germline loops: CDR1 SGHTA, CDR2 FQGNSA. Trimming cost V 5 bases and J 5 bases; bases outside gene matches: 11. The CDR3 covers 15 residues. The CDR3 loop reads CASSRTPGQQYGYTF. DNA of the CDR3: TGTGCCAGCAGCCGCACCCCGGGACAGCAATATGGCTACACCTTC.

This clonotype appeared a few times. V usage is TRBV7-9 and J usage is TRBJ1-2; D might be TRBD1 (5 bases). The CDR3 is made up of 13 amino acids. The ends were cut back, 3 bases at V and 5 bases at J, with 10 bases in the middle. Germline V gene lookup returns CDR1 SEHNR and CDR2 FQNEAQ (reference sequence). DNA for the CDR3: TGTGCCAGCAGCTTCGGGACGGGTTATGGCTACACCTTC. Translating it yields CASSFGTGYGYTF.

This clonotype appeared a few times. The chain recombines TRBV6-5 with TRBJ2-1, with D tentatively TRBD1 (6 bases). This CDR3 is 14 amino acids long. Trimming took 6 bases from V and 8 from J, leaving 17 bases between them. CDR1 and CDR2 from the germline V gene are MNHEY and SVGAGI. The CDR3 spells CASRPGTKGDEQFF. The DNA for the CDR3 is TGTGCCAGCAGACCCGGGACAAAAGGGGATGAGCAGTTCTTC.

The genes are TRBV5-1 and TRBJ2-5; 9 bases match TRBD1. The CDR3 has 14 amino acids. The junction had 2 bases not matched to a gene; V was cut back by 3 bases and J by 2 bases. Per the germline V gene, CDR1 is SGHRS and CDR2 is YFSETQ. CDR3 coding DNA: TGCGCCAGCAGCTACGGACAGGGGCAAGAGACCCAGTACTTC. Translation: CASSYGQGQETQYF.

The V gene is TRBV12-3 or TRBV12-4, the J gene TRBJ2-5; 7 nucleotides agree with TRBD1. This CDR3 is built from 14 residues. Trimming cost V 5 bases and J 4 bases; bases outside gene matches: 7. The CDR3 DNA reads TGTGCCAGCAGTGTACAGGGGATAAGAGAGACCCAGTACTTC. As protein: CASSVQGIRETQYF.

CDR3 bases: TGCGCCAGCAGCCAAAGGGTGGCTACAGGGCTGGATGAAAAACTGTTTTTT. Translated, it gives CASSQRVATGLDEKLFF. V is TRBV4-1 and J is TRBJ1-4, with D possibly being TRBD1 (6 bases). The CDR3 has 17 residues. Trimming cost V 2 bases and J 6 bases, with 19 bases left between them. In germline, CDR1 is MGHRA, CDR2 YSYEKL.

This chain links TRBV6-5 with TRBJ1-2; possibly TRBD1 for D (5 bases). V was cut by 7 bases and J by 6 bases, with 12 bases left in between. This CDR3 has 12 residues. Germline-derived CDR1 and CDR2 are MNHEY and SVGAGI. CDR3: CASNTGGDGYTF. The CDR3 DNA is TGTGCCAGCAACACGGGGGGTGATGGCTACACCTTC.

This clonotype was seen at least ten times. This chain joins TRBV12-3 or TRBV12-4 and TRBJ1-1; D possibly corresponds to TRBD1 (6 bases). This CDR3 has 13 amino acids. V lost 3 bases and J lost 4, with 9 bases in between. The CDR3 DNA follows: TGTGCCAGCAGTTTTTGGGGGGCCACTGAAGCTTTCTTT. It is translated as CASSFWGATEAFF.

This chain links TRBV18 with TRBJ2-1; a weak D match, TRBD2 (6 bases). Per germline, CDR1 KGHSH and CDR2 LQKENI. Trimming took off 0 bases at V and 6 bases at J, with 9 bases between the two ends. This CDR3 has 14 residues. In DNA, the CDR3 is TGTGCCAGCTCACCACCGGTGGGGGGCAATGAGCAGTTCTTC. As protein: CASSPPVGGNEQFF.

J is TRBJ2-1 and V is TRBV6-2 or TRBV6-3, with D tentatively TRBD1 or TRBD2 (5 bases each). The CDR3 covers 13 residues. V lost 4 bases to trimming and J lost 10 bases, with 14 bases between them. Looked up from germline, CDR1 is MNHEY and CDR2 is SVGEGT. CDR3 region: CASSWTLEGEQFF. The CDR3 DNA follows: TGTGCCAGCAGTTGGACTCTTGAGGGGGAGCAGTTCTTC.

The chain recombines TRBV11-2 with TRBJ2-1; 9 bases are a match to TRBD1. This CDR3 region has 15 residues. Germline V gene sequence: CDR1 SGHAT, CDR2 FQNNGV. The J segment lost 7 bases and the V segment lost 5 bases, leaving 9 bases of the junction unmatched. CDR3 nucleotide sequence: TGTGCCAGCAGCCCCCGGGACAGGGTAAGGAATGAGCAGTTCTTC. Encoded protein: CASSPRDRVRNEQFF.

The chain has TRBV20-1 and TRBJ2-3; maybe TRBD2 (6 bases). Germline V gives CDR1 DFQATT, CDR2 SNEGSKA (reference sequence). V lost 2 bases and J 5 bases, leaving 14 bases between the germline ends. The CDR3 consists of 14 residues. The chain's CDR3 is CSARTGLVKDTQYF. The CDR3 bases are TGCAGTGCTAGAACGGGACTTGTCAAAGATACGCAGTATTTT.

This clonotype showed up just a few times. The chain uses TRBV20-1 and TRBJ1-5; no definite D call. The CDR3 spans 14 residues. V lost 0 bases to trimming and J lost 4 bases, with 10 bases between them. CDR1 DFQATT and CDR2 SNEGSKA come from the germline V gene (reference sequence). The CDR3 DNA sequence: TGCAGTGCTAGAGAGCTGAAGGGTAATCAGCCCCAGCATTTT. Translation: CSARELKGNQPQHF.